This TCR beta chain originates from a study of metastatic and nonmetastatic thyroid tumors. Overall study: Repertoires from blood and tumor or nodule tissue of malignant and benign thyroid patients were compared.

Ahead of thyroid surgery, no patient had received treatment of any kind. On this clone: Its antigen is not identified.

Study-level results: The reported finding was significantly higher TCR beta diversity in malignant thyroid tumors relative to benign nodules, in blood and tumor.

CDR1 is DFQATT and CDR2 is SNEGSKA in the germline V gene (reference sequence). The CDR3 spans 15 residues. V shed 3 bases and J shed 2 bases, with 17 bases lying between them. Original handling: Building a distant-metastasis classifier for papillary thyroid cancer drew on CDR3 differences across clinicopathological groups. MiXCR reprocessed the PCR reads for TCRdb. These V and J calls originate from TCRdb's pipeline instead of the authors' own analysis. The table records about 21,000 clones, approximately 30% of them present only once. The TCR sequence derives from a male donor with papillary thyroid cancer or a benign thyroid nodule (not recorded which). Some clones in this sample may be carry-over from other donors' samples. The sequencing input was tumor tissue. The gene calls are TRBV20-1 and TRBJ2-7; D may match TRBD1 or TRBD2 (5 bases each). The CDR3 here is CSASSSGTVPYEQYF. In nucleotides, the CDR3 is TGCAGTGCTAGCTCCTCGGGGACCGTGCCCTACGAGCAGTACTTC.